This TCR beta chain was found in a study of Tregs in tolerant kidney transplant recipients. The CDR3 is 14 amino acids. Germline CDR1 SGHRS, CDR2 YFSETQ. V was shortened by 0 bases and J by 5 bases, with 12 bases between the two germline ends. Data came from immunoSEQ multiplex PCR; TCRdb stores just in-frame clones and leaves some out. The sample has tens of thousands of clones, and its top ten clones hold about 0.85%. With regard to this clone: The read stops 3 residues short of the end of the CDR3; the missing end is completed from the germline J gene.

The receptor was isolated from a human donor who received a combined kidney and bone marrow transplant. The sample here was CD4+ T cells from blood, taken before the transplant. The chain employs TRBV5-1 and TRBJ2-7, with D perhaps TRBD2 (6 bases). CDR3 bases read: TGCGCCAGCAGCTTGGGACTAGTAAGTGACGAG. Its protein is CASSLGLVSDE. In full, the CDR3 reads CASSLGLVSDEQYF.